Each of the 13 T cell receptor beta chains below was sequenced from the same sample in a study of vaccination effects on CD4 cells after COVID-19. No antigen has been assigned to these receptors. Profiled with immunoSEQ multiplex PCR; TCRdb holds only in-frame clones, not every one. This sample has around 62,000 clones, with about 67% found just once. Scientists isolated CD4+ T cells after a roughly ten-day culture period ended. Everyone in the study got two shots of either the BNT162b2 or mRNA-1273 vaccine. The material sequenced was CD4+ T cells from PBMCs cultured without peptide, taken after COVID-19 vaccination. The receptor set was obtained from a human donor who received a COVID-19 vaccine.

This CDR3 is CASSSTGTGEYNSPLHF. The CDR3 DNA sequence: TGTGCCAGCAGCTCTACCGGGACAGGGGAATATAATTCACCCCTCCACTTT. J is TRBJ1-6 and V is TRBV5-4; 10 nucleotides line up with TRBD1. Trimming removed 3 bases from V and 4 bases from J; junction bases left unmatched: 7. CDR1 is SGHNT, CDR2 YYREEE, per germline (reference sequence). This CDR3 is 17 amino acids long.

The chain couples TRBV4-1 to TRBJ2-3; D call uncertain. From germline, CDR1 is MGHRA and CDR2 YSYEKL. The CDR3 totals 16 residues. Trimming removed 1 base at V and 6 bases at J, with 17 bases between. For the CDR3, the DNA is TGCGCCAGCAGCCAAGGACCGTTCCTCGTGTTGGATACGCAGTATTTT. This codes for CASSQGPFLVLDTQYF.

The chain has TRBV7-3 and TRBJ2-3; 13 bases agree with TRBD2. The germline V gene encodes CDR1 SGHTA and CDR2 FQGTGA. This CDR3 contains 16 residues. The V and J ends lost 5 bases and 2 bases, in that order; junction bases with no gene match: 4. The CDR3 DNA sequence: TGTGCCAGCAGCCTTGGACTAGCGGGGGTCACAGATACGCAGTATTTT. Its protein product is CASSLGLAGVTDTQYF.

The genes are TRBV10-3 and TRBJ1-6; D is unresolved. Trimming took 3 bases from V and 10 from J, leaving 13 bases between them. CDR3 length equals 14 residues. Germline V gene data show CDR1 as ENHRY and CDR2 as SYGVKD. The chain's CDR3 is CAISDLRERSPLHF. The CDR3 nucleotides are TGTGCCATCAGTGACCTTAGGGAGCGATCACCCCTCCACTTT.

This clone was counted once. This rearrangement joins TRBV29-1 to TRBJ2-4, with 7 bases fitting TRBD1. Germline V gene lookup returns CDR1 SQVTM and CDR2 ANQGSEA. V lost 4 bases to trimming and J lost 6 bases; unmatched junction nucleotides: 6. The CDR3 runs 13 residues. CDR3 in amino acids: CSVVTGAGNIQYF. CDR3 DNA sequence: TGCAGCGTTGTAACAGGGGCAGGAAACATTCAGTACTTC. The full variable domain, its missing parts supplied by reference TRBV29-1 and TRBJ2-4, is SAVISQKPSRDICQRGTSLTIQCQVDSQVTMMFWYRQQPGQSLTLIATANQGSEATYESGFVIDKFPISRPNLTFSTLTVSNMSPEDSSIYLCSVVTGAGNIQYFGAGTRLSVL.

The chain employs TRBV6-5 and TRBJ1-2; D might be TRBD1 (6 bases). The CDR3 contains 13 residues. Germline V gene lookup returns CDR1 MNHEY and CDR2 SVGAGI. V lost 5 bases, J lost 8 bases, and 15 bases lay in between. For the CDR3, the DNA is TGTGCCAGCAGTCTCCCGGGGGCGCAGGGCTACACCTTC. Protein: CASSLPGAQGYTF.

V gene TRBV4-3 combines with J gene TRBJ1-2; D is unclear. This CDR3 comprises 19 residues. The germline CDR1 and CDR2 sequences are LGHNA and YSLEER. The V end was cut by 1 base, the J end by 1 base, with 22 bases between. The CDR3 DNA is TGCGCCAGCAGCCAAGGAAACAGCGATGGAGATTGGCGTAACTATGGCTACACCTTC. Its translation: CASSQGNSDGDWRNYGYTF.

This clone occurred a few times. The gene calls are TRBV5-3 and TRBJ1-5, with D perhaps TRBD1 (6 bases). TRBV5-3 is an ORF; its function is uncertain. The CDR3 is 15 residues long. Trimming removed 3 bases at V and 3 bases at J, with 13 bases between. For the CDR3, the DNA is TGTGCCAGAAGCTCCTCAGGGGCACCCAATCAGCCCCAGCATTTT. This encodes CARSSSGAPNQPQHF.

The chain uses TRBV4-1 and TRBJ1-2; no reliable D call. The CDR3 is 16 residues long. Trimming removed 4 bases from V and 2 bases from J, with 17 bases in between. Per germline, CDR1 MGHRA and CDR2 YSYEKL. CDR3 loop: CASSPQMVLQNYGYTF. The CDR3 DNA is TGCGCCAGCAGCCCCCAAATGGTTTTACAGAACTATGGCTACACCTTC.

The CDR3 DNA reads TGTGCCAGCAGCTTACGACAGGGAGGGGACACTGAAGCTTTCTTT. Translated, it gives CASSLRQGGDTEAFF. This chain links TRBV7-9 with TRBJ1-1; TRBD1 agrees at 7 bases. The trim removed 2 bases at V and 3 bases at J, leaving 6 bases unmatched. Per the germline V gene, CDR1 is SEHNR and CDR2 is FQNEAQ (reference sequence). This CDR3 is built from 15 residues.

The V call is TRBV4-1, the J call TRBJ2-3; 10 bases map to TRBD1. Germline V lookup: CDR1 MGHRA, CDR2 YSYEKL. The CDR3 runs 18 residues. V was pared by 1 base and J by 1 base, with 8 bases of the junction left unmatched. In DNA, the CDR3 is TGCGCCAGCAGCCAAGTTCGGTACGGGACAGGGGGCACAGATACGCAGTATTTT. Its translation: CASSQVRYGTGGTDTQYF.

This clone occurred once. The rearrangement joins TRBV24-1 to TRBJ2-1, with 9 positions matching TRBD1. The germline V gene has CDR1 KGHDR and CDR2 SFDVKD. The ends lost 3 bases at V and 8 bases at J; junction bases unmatched: 7. There are 15 residues in the CDR3. The CDR3 region has the DNA TGTGCCACCAGTGATGCCCGGGACAGGGTCGATGAGCAGTTCTTC. It specifies CATSDARDRVDEQFF.

This rearrangement joins TRBV6-5 to TRBJ1-5; 9 nucleotides agree with TRBD1. Germline CDR1 MNHEY, CDR2 SVGAGI. The CDR3 has 14 residues. After removal of 6 bases from V and 7 bases from J, the junction contained 7 bases not matched to a gene. CDR3 in amino acids: CASRPTGGDQPQHF. The CDR3, as DNA: TGTGCCAGCAGACCTACAGGGGGCGACCAGCCCCAGCATTTT.